This T cell receptor beta chain was documented in a study of blood T cells in healthy people across ages. For the study at large: About one barcoded beta molecule was captured per two T cells (by template switching). Points from the study as a whole: A strong correlation was seen between TCR beta diversity and naive T cell percentage.

Many counts were recorded for this clonotype. The antigen is undetermined. Germline V CDR1 and CDR2: LGHNA, YSLEER. The CDR3 extends over 15 amino acids. Trimming removed 1 base from V and 3 bases from J, with 12 bases in between. Together with a sample-barcoded 5' primer, a J-beta primer mix was included in a second PCR lasting about 6 to 12 cycles. Each cDNA molecule was tagged by a template-switch adaptor with 12 random nucleotides. One entry per CDR3 protein, called by TCRdb with MiXCR from the 5' RACE reads. Among about 590,000 distinct CDR3 sequences listed, about 30% were seen once. Sequencing was done on a sample of blood. This clonotype was sampled from a woman of 80 years or more in good health. The chain carries TRBV4-3 and TRBJ1-1; possibly TRBD1 for D (6 bases). In DNA, the CDR3 is TGCGCCAGCAGCCAAGGGGGCAGGGGCGACACTGAAGCTTTCTTT. Translating it yields CASSQGGRGDTEAFF.